This T cell receptor (beta chain) appears in the sequencing data of a study of T cell changes during pregnancy in multiple sclerosis. The assay was immunoSEQ multiplex PCR, and TCRdb's table has in-frame clones only and misses some. The data hold some 97,000 clones, with 92% observed a single time. The germline V gene encodes CDR1 MNHEY and CDR2 SVGAGI. There are 12 residues in the CDR3. V was cut by 8 bases and J by 9 bases, with 14 bases left in between. The receptor's source is a female donor with multiple sclerosis, enrolled in a pregnancy study. The sample consisted of peripheral blood, taken after pregnancy. The rearrangement joins TRBV6-5 to TRBJ2-1; the D is unclear. The CDR3 spells CASSRAEPEQFF. The CDR3 region has the DNA TGTGCCAGCTCCCGTGCGGAACCTGAGCAGTTCTTC.